This TCR beta chain was recorded in a study of blood T cell repertoires in COVID-19. Overall study: COVID-19 samples from acute and convalescent phases originated in the United States, Italy and Spain. The cDNA or gDNA used as material had been derived from T cells, B-cell-depleted T cells, or PBMCs.

Authors' data handling: Nucleated cell counts were estimated from reference gene primer amplification. The repertoire was sequenced with immunoSEQ multiplex PCR; TCRdb's copy has only in-frame clones and lacks some. V, J and clone size are taken as reported in that table, and D and trimming were inferred from the DNA itself. The sample has hundreds of thousands of clones, around 89% seen once. Material: peripheral blood. The TCR originated in a woman in her sixties or seventies with acute or convalescent COVID-19.

The CDR3 spells CASSAATGGDYEQYF. CDR3 sequence (DNA): TGTGCCAGCAGCGCCGCGACAGGGGGCGACTACGAGCAGTACTTC. The V and J genes are TRBV9 and TRBJ2-7; 10 bases line up with TRBD1. The CDR3 runs 15 residues. The germline V gene encodes CDR1 SGDLS and CDR2 YYNGEE. Losses at the gene ends were 3 bases for V and 3 bases for J; bases not matched to a gene: 6.